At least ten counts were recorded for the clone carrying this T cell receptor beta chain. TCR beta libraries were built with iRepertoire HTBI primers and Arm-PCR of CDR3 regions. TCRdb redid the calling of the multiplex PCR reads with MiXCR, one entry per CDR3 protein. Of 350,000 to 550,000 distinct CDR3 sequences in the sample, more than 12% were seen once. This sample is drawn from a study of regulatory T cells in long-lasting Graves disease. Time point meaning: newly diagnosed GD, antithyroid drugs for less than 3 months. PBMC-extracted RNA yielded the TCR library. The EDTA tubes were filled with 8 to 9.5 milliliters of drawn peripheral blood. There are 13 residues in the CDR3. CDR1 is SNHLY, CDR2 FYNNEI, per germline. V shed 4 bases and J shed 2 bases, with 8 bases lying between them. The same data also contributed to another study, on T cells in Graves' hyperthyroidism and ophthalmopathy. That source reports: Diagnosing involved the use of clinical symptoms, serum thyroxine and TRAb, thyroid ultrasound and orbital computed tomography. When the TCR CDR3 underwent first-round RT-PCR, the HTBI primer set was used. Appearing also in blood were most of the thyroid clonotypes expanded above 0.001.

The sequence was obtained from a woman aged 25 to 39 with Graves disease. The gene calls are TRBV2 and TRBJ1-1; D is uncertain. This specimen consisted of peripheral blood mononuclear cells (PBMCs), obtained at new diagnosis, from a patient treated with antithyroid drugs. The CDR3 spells CASSVQINTEAFF. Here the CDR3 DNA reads TGTGCCAGCAGTGTGCAGATAAACACTGAAGCTTTCTTT.